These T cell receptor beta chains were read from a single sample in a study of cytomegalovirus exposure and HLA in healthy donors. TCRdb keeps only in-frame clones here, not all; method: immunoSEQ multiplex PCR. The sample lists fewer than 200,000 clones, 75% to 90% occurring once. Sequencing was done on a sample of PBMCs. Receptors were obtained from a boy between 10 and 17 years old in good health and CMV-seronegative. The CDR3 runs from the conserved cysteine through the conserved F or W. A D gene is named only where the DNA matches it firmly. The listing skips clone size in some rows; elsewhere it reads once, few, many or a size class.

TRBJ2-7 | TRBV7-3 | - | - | TGTGCCAGCAGCCCCCTTCCGCCCACAGGGACCACCTACGAGCAGTACTTC | CASSPLPPTGTTYEQYF
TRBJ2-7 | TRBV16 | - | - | TGTGCCAGCAGCCAATCGAGGTCAGGGGCGCCCTCCTACGAGCAGTACTTC | CASSQSRSGAPSYEQYF
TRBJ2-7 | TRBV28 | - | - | TGTGCCAGCACCATCGAGACAGGTTACTACGAGCAGTACTTC | CASTIETGYYEQYF
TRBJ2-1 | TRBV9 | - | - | TGTGCCAGCAGCGTAGGACCCGGGAACAATGAGCAGTTCTTC | CASSVGPGNNEQFF
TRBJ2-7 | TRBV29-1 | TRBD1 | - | TGCAGCGTTTTCGACAGGGGGAGCTCCTACGAGCAGTACTTC | CSVFDRGSSYEQYF
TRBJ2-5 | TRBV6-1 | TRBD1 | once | TGTGCCAGCAGGGAGGGACAGGGATTCGAGACCCAGTACTTC | CASREGQGFETQYF
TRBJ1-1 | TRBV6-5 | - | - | TGTGCCAGCTCCCCCGTAGGGACATACACTGAAGCTTTCTTT | CASSPVGTYTEAFF
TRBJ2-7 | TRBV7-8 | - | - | TGTGCCAGCAGCAATACTCCCACCCCTTCCTACGAGCAGTACTTC | CASSNTPTPSYEQYF
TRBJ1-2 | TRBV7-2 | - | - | TGTGCCAGCAGCTTGGGAGAGACAAGCTATGGCTACACCTTC | CASSLGETSYGYTF
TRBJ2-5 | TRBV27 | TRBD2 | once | TGTGCCAGCAGTTTATCCCGGGGGGGTAGATCAGAGACCCAGTACTTC | CASSLSRGGRSETQYF
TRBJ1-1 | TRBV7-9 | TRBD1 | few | TGTTCCAGCAGCCCCGGGACAGGGTTGAACACTGAAGCTTTCTTT | CSSSPGTGLNTEAFF
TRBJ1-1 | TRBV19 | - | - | TGTGCCAGTAGTATGGCTGGCACTGAAGCTTTCTTT | CASSMAGTEAFF
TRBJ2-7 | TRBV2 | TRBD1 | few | TGTGCCAGCAGTTCCGGACAGGACTCCTACGAGCAGTACTTC | CASSSGQDSYEQYF
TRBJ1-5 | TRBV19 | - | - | TGTGCCAGTAGTATAACCCCAGGGTATACTAATCAGCCCCAGCATTTT | CASSITPGYTNQPQHF
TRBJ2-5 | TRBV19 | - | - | TGTGCCAGTAGTATAACAGTCCAAGAGACCCAGTACTTC | CASSITVQETQYF
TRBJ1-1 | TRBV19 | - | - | TGTGCCAGTAGTATGTGGGAGGTCGGCCTCATGAACACTGAAGCTTTCTTT | CASSMWEVGLMNTEAFF